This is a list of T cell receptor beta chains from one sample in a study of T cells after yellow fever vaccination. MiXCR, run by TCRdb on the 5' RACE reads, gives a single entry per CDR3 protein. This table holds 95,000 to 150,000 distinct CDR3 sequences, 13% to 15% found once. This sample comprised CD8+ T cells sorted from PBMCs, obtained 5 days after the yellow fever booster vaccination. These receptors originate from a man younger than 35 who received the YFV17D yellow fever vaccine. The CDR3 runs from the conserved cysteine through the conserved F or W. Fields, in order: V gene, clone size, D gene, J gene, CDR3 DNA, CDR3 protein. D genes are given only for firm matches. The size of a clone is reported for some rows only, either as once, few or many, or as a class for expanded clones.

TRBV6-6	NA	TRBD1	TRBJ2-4	TGTGCCAGCAGTTATTCGACAGGGGTGAGAGAGAACATTCAGTACTTC	CASSYSTGVRENIQYF
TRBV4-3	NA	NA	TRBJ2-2	TGCGCCAGCAGCCAAGATGAGTTAGTGGCTAACACCGGGGAGCTGTTTTTT	CASSQDELVANTGELFF
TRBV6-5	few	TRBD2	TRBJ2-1	TGTGCCGCCGGGACTAGCGGGCACAATGAGCAGTTCTTC	CAAGTSGHNEQFF
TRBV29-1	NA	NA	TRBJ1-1	TGCAGCGTTCTGGGCCCTGAAGCTTTCTTT	CSVLGPEAFF
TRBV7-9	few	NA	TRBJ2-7	TGTGCCAGCAGCTTACTGTCCCCGGGTAGGGAAGGCCCCGTATACGAGCAGTACTTC	CASSLLSPGREGPVYEQYF
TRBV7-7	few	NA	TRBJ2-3	TGTGCTAGCAGCTTAGGCTGGGGTGGCACAGATACGCAGTATTTT	CASSLGWGGTDTQYF
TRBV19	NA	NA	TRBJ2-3	TGTGCCAGTATAAGGAGCTTCCTGGGCCATACGCAGTATTTT	CASIRSFLGHTQYF
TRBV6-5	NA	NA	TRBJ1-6	TGTGCCAGCAGTTACTCGGCCAATAATTCACCCCTCCACTTT	CASSYSANNSPLHF
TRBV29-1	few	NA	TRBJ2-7	TGCAGCGTTTTGCTAGGGAGGTCTTACGAGCAGTACTTC	CSVLLGRSYEQYF
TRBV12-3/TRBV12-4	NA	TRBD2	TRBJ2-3	TGTGCCAGCAAGCGGGGCGGCGGAGATACGCAGTATTTT	CASKRGGGDTQYF
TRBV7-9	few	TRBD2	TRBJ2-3	TGTGCCAGCAGCTTAGTCCTAGCGGGGAATGATACGCAGTATTTT	CASSLVLAGNDTQYF
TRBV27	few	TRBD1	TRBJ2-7	TGTGCCAGCAGTTCGCTGGGGGACAGGGCAACGTACGAGCAGTACTTC	CASSSLGDRATYEQYF
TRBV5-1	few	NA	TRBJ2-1	TGCGCCAGCAGCCTTGGGAGCGCCCAATGGGAGCAGTTCTTC	CASSLGSAQWEQFF
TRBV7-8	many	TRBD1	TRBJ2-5	TGTGCCAGCAGCTGGGTAGCCGGGACAGGGTCTCAAGAGACCCAGTACTTC	CASSWVAGTGSQETQYF
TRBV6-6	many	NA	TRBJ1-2	TGTGCCAGCAGCCCCCGGATTGGCTACACCTTC	CASSPRIGYTF
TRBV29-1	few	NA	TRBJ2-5	TGCAGCGTTGAAGGGGAAACGTCTGGGGAGACCCAGTACTTC	CSVEGETSGETQYF
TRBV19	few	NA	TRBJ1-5	TGTGCCAGTAGTATTTCGGGGTATAGCAATCAGCCCCAGCATTTT	CASSISGYSNQPQHF
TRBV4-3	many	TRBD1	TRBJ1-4	TGCGCCAGCAGCCAGGACAGGGGAGATGAAAAACTGTTTTTT	CASSQDRGDEKLFF
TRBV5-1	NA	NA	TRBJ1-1	TGCGCCAGCAGCCCCAGGGATTTAAACACTGAAGCTTTCTTT	CASSPRDLNTEAFF
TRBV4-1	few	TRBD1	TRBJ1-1	TGCGCCAGCAGCCAAGAAGGTCAGGGGGCTATGTACACTGAAGCTTTCTTT	CASSQEGQGAMYTEAFF
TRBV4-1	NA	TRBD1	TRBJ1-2	TGCGCCAGCAGCCAAGACGAACAGGGGCTCCCGGGCTACACCTTC	CASSQDEQGLPGYTF
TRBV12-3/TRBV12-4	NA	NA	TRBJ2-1	TGTGCCAGCAGTAACAGCGACAGCTCCTACAATGAGCAGTTCTTC	CASSNSDSSYNEQFF
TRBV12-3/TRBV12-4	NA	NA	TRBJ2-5	TGTGCCAGCAGTTTCAATGAGGGGGAAGAGACCCAGTACTTC	CASSFNEGEETQYF
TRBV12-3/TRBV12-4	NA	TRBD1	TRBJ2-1	TGTGCCAGCACCACGACAGGGGTGAACGAGCAGTTCTTC	CASTTTGVNEQFF
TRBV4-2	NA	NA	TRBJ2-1	TGTGCCAGCAGCCAAGATATCCGGTACCCTCAGAATGAGCAGTTCTTC	CASSQDIRYPQNEQFF
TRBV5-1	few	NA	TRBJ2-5	TGCGCCAGCAGCTTGGCCAAGGACTTACAAGAGACCCAGTACTTC	CASSLAKDLQETQYF
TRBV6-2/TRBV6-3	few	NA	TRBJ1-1	TGTGCCAGCATCTCCGAGGTTTCCCTGAACACTGAAGCTTTCTTT	CASISEVSLNTEAFF
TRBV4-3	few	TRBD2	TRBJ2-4	TGCGCCAGCAGCCAAACGGGGGGGAGCGCAAAGAACATTCAGTACTTC	CASSQTGGSAKNIQYF
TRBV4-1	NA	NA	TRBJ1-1	TGCGCCAGCAGCCAGACCCTGGACTTCGAAGCTTTCTTT	CASSQTLDFEAFF
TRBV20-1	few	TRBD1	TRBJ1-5	TGCAGTGCTGCTCGGGGACAGGGGTTATTTCAGCCCCAGCATTTT	CSAARGQGLFQPQHF
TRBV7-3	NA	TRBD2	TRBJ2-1	TGTGCCAGCAGCTTTATTACTAGCGGGGGGCCAAATGAGCAGTTCTTC	CASSFITSGGPNEQFF
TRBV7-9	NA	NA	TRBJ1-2	TGTGCCAGCTTTGGGCCCTTTGGCTACACCTTC	CASFGPFGYTF
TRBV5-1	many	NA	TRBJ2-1	TGCGCCAGCGGAACGCCCCCGGTTAGGGGGAAGTTCTTC	CASGTPPVRGKFF
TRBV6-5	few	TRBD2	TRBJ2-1	TGTGCCAGCAGTGGGACTAGCGGGGATCCAGAGCAGTTCTTC	CASSGTSGDPEQFF
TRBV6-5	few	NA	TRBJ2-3	TGTGCCAGCAGTTATCAACAGGGCGGTACGCAGTATTTT	CASSYQQGGTQYF
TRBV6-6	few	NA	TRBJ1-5	TGTGCCAGCAGTTACGGAGGGGGGAGCAATCAGCCCCAGCATTTT	CASSYGGGSNQPQHF
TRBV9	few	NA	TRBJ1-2	TGTGCCAGCAGCGTAGAGTTTGGAGGGGCCGACTATGGCTACACCTTC	CASSVEFGGADYGYTF
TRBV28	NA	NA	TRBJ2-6	TGTGCCAGCAGTTTTGTTAGGGACGTATCTAACTTCGGGGCCAACGTCCTGACTTTC	CASSFVRDVSNFGANVLTF
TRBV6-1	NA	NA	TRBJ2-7	TGTGCCAGCTTGGAGAGCTCCTACGAGCAGTACTTC	CASLESSYEQYF
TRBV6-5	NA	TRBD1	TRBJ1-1	TGTGCCAGCAGCGAACAGGGGGCGACCACTGAAGCTTTCTTT	CASSEQGATTEAFF
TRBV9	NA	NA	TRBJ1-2	TGTGCCAGCAGCGTAAACACCGGGCATCCTACTAACTATGGCTACACCTTC	CASSVNTGHPTNYGYTF
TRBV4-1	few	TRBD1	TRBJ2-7	TGCGCCAGCAGCGAAGGGACAGTCTCCTACGAGCAGTACTTC	CASSEGTVSYEQYF
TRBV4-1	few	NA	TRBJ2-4	TGCGCCAGCAGCCAAGATGGCGGGGGCGATGAAAACATTCAGTACTTC	CASSQDGGGDENIQYF
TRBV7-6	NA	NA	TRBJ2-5	TGTGCCAGCAGCTCCCGAGAGGGAGCGGCCCAGTACTTC	CASSSREGAAQYF
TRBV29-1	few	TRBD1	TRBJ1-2	TGCAGCGTGGGACAGGACTATGGCTACACCTTC	CSVGQDYGYTF
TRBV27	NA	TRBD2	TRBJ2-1	TGTGCCAGCAGCCCACGGCGCGGGGGGGCTCCGAATGAGCAGTTCTTC	CASSPRRGGAPNEQFF